This TCR beta chain was found in a study of PD-L1 blockade in urothelial cancer. The CDR3 is 14 amino acids. V lost 1 base and J 4 bases, leaving 11 bases between the germline ends. The germline V gene encodes CDR1 SEHNR and CDR2 FQNEAQ (reference sequence). Time point specified: pretreatment peripheral blood. The assay was immunoSEQ multiplex PCR, and TCRdb's table has in-frame clones only and misses some. The sample yields 85,000 to 90,000 clones, 80% to 90% seen once. The chain carries TRBV7-9 and TRBJ2-7, with D perhaps TRBD1 (6 bases). This TCR was sampled from a woman aged 80 or over with urothelial cancer. This specimen consisted of PBMCs, obtained around atezolizumab (anti-PD-L1) treatment. DNA of the CDR3: TGTGCCAGCAGCTTAGGGCAGGGGACATACGAGCAGTACTTC. Translation: CASSLGQGTYEQYF.